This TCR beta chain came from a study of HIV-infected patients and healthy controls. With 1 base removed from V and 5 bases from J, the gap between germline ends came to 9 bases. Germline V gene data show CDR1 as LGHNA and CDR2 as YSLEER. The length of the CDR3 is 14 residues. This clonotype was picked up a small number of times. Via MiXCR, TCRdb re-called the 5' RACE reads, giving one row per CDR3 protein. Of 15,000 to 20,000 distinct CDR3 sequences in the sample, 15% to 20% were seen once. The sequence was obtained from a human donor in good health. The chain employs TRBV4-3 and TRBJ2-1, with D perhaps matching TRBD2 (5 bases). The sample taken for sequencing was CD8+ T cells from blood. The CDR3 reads CASSQGSEDNEQFF. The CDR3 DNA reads TGCGCCAGCAGCCAAGGTTCGGAGGACAATGAGCAGTTCTTC.